This section outlines one T cell receptor beta chain sequence together with its context. This specimen comes from a study of blood T cell repertoires in COVID-19. Germline V gene sequence: CDR1 SGHAT, CDR2 FQNNGV. Between the trimmed V and J ends, which lost 5 bases and 5 bases, there was a span of 4 bases. The CDR3 sequence is 11 residues long. TCRdb's copy holds only in-frame clones and misses some; the assay was immunoSEQ multiplex PCR. The sample lists about 63,000 clones; 84% were seen once. This chain links TRBV11-2 with TRBJ1-3; D call uncertain. The sequencing input was peripheral blood. The source of this sequence is a human donor in a cohort sampled during active COVID-19. The CDR3 sequence: CASSVRNTIYF. The CDR3 nucleotides are TGTGCCAGCAGCGTCAGAAACACCATATATTTT. The whole variable domain, remainder taken from reference TRBV11-2 and TRBJ1-3, is EAGVAQSPRYKIIEKRQSVAFWCNPISGHATLYWYQQILGQGPKLLIQFQNNGVVDDSQLPKDRFSAERLKGVDSTLKIQPAKLEDSAVYLCASSVRNTIYFGEGSWLTVV.